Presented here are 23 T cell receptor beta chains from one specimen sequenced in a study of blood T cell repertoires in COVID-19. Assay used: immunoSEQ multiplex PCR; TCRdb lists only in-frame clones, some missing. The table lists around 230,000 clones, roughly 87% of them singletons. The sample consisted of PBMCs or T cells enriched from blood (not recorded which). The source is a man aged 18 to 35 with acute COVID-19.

The CDR3 nucleotides read TGTGCCAGCAGTGCGGCGACAGGGGCAGGGGAAAAACTGTTTTTT. As protein: CASSAATGAGEKLFF. The V call is TRBV2, the J call TRBJ1-4; TRBD1 matches 8 bases. The V and J ends lost 4 bases and 8 bases, in that order; junction bases with no gene match: 9. The CDR3 consists of 15 residues. Germline CDR1 and CDR2: SNHLY and FYNNEI.

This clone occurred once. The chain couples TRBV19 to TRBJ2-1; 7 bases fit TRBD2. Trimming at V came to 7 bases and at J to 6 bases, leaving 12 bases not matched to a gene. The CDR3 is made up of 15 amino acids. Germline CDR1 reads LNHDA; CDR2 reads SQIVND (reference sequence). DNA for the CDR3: TGTGCCAGTACCCCTCTAGCGGCCTACGGCAATGAGCAGTTCTTC. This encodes CASTPLAAYGNEQFF.

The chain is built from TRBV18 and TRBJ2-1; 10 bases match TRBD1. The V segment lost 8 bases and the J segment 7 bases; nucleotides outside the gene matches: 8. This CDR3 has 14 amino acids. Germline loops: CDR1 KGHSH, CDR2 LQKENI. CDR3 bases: TGTGCCAGCGGCGGGACAGGGGTCGCGAATGAGCAGTTCTTC. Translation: CASGGTGVANEQFF.

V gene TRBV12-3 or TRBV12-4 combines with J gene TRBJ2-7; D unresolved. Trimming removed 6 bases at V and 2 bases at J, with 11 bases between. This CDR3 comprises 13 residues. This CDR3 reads CASSLSSTYEQYF. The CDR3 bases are TGTGCCAGCAGCCTCAGTTCAACCTACGAGCAGTACTTC.

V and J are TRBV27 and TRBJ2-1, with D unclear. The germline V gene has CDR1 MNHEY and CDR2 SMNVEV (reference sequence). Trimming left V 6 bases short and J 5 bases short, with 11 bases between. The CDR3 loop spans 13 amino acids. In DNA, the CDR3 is TGTGCCAGCAGCCCGACCCAGGACAATGAGCAGTTCTTC. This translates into CASSPTQDNEQFF.

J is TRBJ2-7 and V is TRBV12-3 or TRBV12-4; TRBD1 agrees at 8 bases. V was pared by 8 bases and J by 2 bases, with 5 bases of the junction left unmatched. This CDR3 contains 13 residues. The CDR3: CASGRTGTYEQYF. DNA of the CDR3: TGTGCCAGCGGCCGGACAGGGACCTACGAGCAGTACTTC.

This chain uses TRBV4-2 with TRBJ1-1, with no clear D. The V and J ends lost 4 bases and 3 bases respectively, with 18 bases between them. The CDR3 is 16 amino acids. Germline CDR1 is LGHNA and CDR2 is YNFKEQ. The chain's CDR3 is CASSRWTGRGYTEAFF. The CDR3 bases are TGTGCCAGCAGCCGATGGACGGGCAGAGGGTACACTGAAGCTTTCTTT.

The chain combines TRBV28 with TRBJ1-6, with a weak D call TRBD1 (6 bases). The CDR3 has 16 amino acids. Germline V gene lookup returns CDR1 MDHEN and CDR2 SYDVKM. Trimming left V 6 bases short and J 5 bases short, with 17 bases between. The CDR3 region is CASRNLTGRDNSPLHF. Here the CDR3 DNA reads TGTGCCAGCAGAAACCTTACAGGGAGGGATAATTCACCCCTCCACTTT.

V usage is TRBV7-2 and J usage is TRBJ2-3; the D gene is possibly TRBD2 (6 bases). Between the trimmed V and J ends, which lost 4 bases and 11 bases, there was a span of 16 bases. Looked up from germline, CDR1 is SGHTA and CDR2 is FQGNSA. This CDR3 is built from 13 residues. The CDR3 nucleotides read TGTGCCAGCAGCTCGAGCGCCCGGGACTGGCAGTATTTT. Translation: CASSSSARDWQYF.

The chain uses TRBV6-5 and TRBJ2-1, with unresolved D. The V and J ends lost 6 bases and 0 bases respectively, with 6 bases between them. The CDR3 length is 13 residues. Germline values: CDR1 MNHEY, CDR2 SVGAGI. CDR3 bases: TGTGCCAGCAGCACGAGCTCCTACAATGAGCAGTTCTTC. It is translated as CASSTSSYNEQFF.

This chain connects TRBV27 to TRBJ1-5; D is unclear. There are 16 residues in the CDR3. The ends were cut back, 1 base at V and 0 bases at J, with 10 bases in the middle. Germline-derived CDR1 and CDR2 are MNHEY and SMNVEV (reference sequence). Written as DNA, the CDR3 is TGTGCCAGCAGTTTATATGCGGATTATAGCAATCAGCCCCAGCATTTT. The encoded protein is CASSLYADYSNQPQHF.

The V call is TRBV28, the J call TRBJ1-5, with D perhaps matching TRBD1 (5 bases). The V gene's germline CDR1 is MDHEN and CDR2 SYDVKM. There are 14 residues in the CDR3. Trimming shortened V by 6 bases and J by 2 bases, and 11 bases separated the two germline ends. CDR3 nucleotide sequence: TGTGCCAGCAGATCGGGACTCGGCAATCAGCCCCAGCATTTT. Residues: CASRSGLGNQPQHF.

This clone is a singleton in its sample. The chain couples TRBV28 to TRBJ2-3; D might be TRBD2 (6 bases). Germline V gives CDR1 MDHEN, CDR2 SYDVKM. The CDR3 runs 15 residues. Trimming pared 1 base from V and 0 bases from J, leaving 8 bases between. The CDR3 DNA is TGTGCCAGCAGTTTATTGGGGACTAGCACAGATACGCAGTATTTT. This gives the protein CASSLLGTSTDTQYF.

Written as DNA, the CDR3 is TGCGCCAGCAGCCCAAAGGGAGGGGGGAACAAAAACATTCAGTACTTC. It codes for CASSPKGGGNKNIQYF. The chain combines TRBV4-3 with TRBJ2-4; weak D call: TRBD2 (7 bases). The CDR3 length is 16 residues. Between the trimmed V and J ends, which lost 4 bases and 3 bases, there was a span of 16 bases. Germline CDR1 and CDR2: LGHNA and YSLEER.

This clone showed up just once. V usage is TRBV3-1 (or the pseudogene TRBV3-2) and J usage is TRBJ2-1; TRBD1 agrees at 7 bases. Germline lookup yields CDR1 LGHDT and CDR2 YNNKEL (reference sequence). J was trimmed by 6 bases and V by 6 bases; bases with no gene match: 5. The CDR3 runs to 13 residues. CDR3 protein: CASRYRGVNEQFF. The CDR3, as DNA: TGTGCCAGCAGATACAGGGGAGTCAATGAGCAGTTCTTC.

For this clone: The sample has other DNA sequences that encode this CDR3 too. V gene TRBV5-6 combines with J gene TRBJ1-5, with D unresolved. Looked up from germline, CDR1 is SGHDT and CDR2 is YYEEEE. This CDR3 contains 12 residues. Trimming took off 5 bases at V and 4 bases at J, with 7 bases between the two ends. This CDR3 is CASSSQNQPQHF. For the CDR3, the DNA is TGTGCCAGCAGTTCCCAGAATCAGCCCCAGCATTTT.

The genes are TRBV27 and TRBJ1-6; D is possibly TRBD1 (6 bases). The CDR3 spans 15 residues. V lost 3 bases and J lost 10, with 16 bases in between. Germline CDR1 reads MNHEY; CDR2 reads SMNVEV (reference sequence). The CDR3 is CASSFTGGVISPLHF. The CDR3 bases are TGTGCCAGCAGTTTTACGGGGGGCGTTATCTCACCCCTCCACTTT.

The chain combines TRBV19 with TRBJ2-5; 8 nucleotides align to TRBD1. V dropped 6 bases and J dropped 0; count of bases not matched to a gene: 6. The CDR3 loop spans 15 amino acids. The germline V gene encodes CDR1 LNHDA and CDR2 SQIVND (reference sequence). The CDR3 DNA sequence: TGTGCCAGTAGAGGGGACAGGCAAAACCAAGAGACCCAGTACTTC. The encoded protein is CASRGDRQNQETQYF.

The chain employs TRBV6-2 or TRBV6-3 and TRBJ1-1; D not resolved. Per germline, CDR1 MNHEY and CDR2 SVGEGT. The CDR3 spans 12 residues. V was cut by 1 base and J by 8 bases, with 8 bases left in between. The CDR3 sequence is CASSYYSGEAFF. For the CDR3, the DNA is TGTGCCAGCAGTTACTACAGCGGCGAAGCTTTCTTT.

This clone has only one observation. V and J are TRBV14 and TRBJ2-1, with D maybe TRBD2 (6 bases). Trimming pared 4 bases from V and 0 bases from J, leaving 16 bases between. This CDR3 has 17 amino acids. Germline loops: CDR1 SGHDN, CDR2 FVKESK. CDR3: CASSPGTWRASYNEQFF. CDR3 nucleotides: TGTGCCAGCAGCCCGGGGACTTGGCGGGCCTCCTACAATGAGCAGTTCTTC.

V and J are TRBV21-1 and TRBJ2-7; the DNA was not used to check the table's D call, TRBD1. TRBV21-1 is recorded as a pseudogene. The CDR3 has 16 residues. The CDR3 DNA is TGTGCCAGCAGCAAGACCCCAGGGATTTCTGAATTCGAGCAGTACTTC. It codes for CASSKTPGISEFEQYF.

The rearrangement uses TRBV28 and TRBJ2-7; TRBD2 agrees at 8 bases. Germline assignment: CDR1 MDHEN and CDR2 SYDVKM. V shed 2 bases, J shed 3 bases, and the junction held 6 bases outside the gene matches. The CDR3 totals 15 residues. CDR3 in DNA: TGTGCCAGCAGTTTAGCGGGAGGATTTGACTACGAGCAGTACTTC. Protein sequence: CASSLAGGFDYEQYF.

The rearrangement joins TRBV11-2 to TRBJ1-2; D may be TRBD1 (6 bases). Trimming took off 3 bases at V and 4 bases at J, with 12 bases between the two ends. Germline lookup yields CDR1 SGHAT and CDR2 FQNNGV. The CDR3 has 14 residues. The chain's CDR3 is CASSLSDSRYGYTF. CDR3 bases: TGTGCCAGCAGCTTGTCGGACAGCCGCTATGGCTACACCTTC.